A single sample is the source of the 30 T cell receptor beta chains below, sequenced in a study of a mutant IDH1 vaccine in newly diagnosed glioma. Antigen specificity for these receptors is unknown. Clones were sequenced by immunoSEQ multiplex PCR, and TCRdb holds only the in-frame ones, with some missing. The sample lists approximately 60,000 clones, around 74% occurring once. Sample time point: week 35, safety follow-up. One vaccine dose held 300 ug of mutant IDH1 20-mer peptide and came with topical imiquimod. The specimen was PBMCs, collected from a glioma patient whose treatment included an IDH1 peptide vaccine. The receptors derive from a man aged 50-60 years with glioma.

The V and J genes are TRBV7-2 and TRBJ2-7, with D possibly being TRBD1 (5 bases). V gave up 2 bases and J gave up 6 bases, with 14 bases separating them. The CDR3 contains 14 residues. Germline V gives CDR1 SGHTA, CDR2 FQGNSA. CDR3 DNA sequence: TGTGCCAGCAGCTTAACCTCTAGGGGTGGCGAGCAGTACTTC. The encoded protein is CASSLTSRGGEQYF.

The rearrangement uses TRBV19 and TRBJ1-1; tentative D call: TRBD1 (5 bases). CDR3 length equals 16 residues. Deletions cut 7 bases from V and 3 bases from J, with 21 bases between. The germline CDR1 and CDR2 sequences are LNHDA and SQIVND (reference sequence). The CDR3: CASTTTVPILYTEAFF. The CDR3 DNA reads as TGTGCCAGTACTACGACAGTTCCTATCCTCTACACTGAAGCTTTCTTT.

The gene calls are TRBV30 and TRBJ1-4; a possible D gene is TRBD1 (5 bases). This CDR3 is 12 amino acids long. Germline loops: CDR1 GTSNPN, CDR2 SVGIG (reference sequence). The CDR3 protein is CVGGTENEKLFF. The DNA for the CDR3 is TGTGTCGGGGGGACTGAGAATGAAAAACTGTTTTTT.

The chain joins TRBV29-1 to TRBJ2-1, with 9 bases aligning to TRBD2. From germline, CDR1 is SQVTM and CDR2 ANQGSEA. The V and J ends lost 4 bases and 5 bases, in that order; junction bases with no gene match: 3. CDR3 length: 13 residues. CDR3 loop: CSVVGGGDNEQFF. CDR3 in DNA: TGCAGCGTTGTAGGCGGGGGGGACAATGAGCAGTTCTTC.

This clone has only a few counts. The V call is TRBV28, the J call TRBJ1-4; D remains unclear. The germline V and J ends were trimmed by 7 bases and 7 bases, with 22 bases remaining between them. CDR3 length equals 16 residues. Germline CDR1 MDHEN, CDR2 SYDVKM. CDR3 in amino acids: CASTLRGGSSSEKLFF. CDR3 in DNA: TGTGCCAGCACCCTTCGGGGAGGCTCCTCTTCTGAAAAACTGTTTTTT.

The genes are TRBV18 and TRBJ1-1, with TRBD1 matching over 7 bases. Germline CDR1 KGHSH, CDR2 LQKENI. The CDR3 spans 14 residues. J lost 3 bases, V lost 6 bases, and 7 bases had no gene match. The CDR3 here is CASSPNRGDTEAFF. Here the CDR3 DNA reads TGTGCCAGCTCCCCCAACAGGGGTGACACTGAAGCTTTCTTT.

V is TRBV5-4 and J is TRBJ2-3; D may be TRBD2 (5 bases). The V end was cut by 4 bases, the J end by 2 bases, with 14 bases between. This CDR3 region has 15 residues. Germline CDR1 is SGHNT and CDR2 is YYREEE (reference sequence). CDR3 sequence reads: CASSMISESTDTQYF. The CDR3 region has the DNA TGTGCCAGCAGCATGATTAGCGAATCCACAGATACGCAGTATTTT.

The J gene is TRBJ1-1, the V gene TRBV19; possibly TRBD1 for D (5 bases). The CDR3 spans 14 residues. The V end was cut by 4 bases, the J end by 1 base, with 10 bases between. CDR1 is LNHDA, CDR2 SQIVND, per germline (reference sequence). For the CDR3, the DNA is TGTGCCAGTAGTAGGGGGGGATCGAACACTGAAGCTTTCTTT. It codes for CASSRGGSNTEAFF.

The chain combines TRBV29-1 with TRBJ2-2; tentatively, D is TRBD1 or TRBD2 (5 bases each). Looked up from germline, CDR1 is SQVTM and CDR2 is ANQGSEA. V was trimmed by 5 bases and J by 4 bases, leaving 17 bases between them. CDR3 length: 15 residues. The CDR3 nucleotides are TGCAGCGTTATTTGGGACCAGGGTGGCACCGGGGAGCTGTTTTTT. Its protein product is CSVIWDQGGTGELFF.

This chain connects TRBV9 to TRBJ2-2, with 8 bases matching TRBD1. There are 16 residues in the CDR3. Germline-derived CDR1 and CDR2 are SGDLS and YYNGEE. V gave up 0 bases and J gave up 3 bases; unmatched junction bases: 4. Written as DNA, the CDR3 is TGTGCCAGCAGCGTAGGGGACAGGATAGACACCGGGGAGCTGTTTTTT. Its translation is CASSVGDRIDTGELFF.

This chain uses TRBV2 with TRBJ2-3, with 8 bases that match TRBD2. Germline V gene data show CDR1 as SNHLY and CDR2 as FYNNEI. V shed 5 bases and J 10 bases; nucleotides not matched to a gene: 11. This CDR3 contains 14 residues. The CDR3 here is CASSPSGGSGAQYF. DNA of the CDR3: TGTGCCAGCAGTCCTTCCGGGGGTAGCGGGGCGCAGTATTTT.

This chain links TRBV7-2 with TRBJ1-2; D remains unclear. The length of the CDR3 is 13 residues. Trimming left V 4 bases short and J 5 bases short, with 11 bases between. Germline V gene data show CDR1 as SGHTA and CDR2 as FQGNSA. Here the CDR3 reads CASSSDRQYGYTF. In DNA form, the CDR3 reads TGTGCCAGCAGCTCCGATCGGCAGTATGGCTACACCTTC. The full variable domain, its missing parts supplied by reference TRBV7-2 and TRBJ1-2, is GAGVSQSPSNKVTEKGKDVELRCDPISGHTALYWYRQSLGQGLEFLIYFQGNSAPDKSGLPSDRFSAERTGGSVSTLTIQRTQQEDSAVYLCASSSDRQYGYTFGSGTRLTVV.

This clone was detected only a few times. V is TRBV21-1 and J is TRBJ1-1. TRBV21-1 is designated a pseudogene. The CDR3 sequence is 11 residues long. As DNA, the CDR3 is TGTGCCAGCAGCACTAGACGGGAAGCTTTCTTT. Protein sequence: CASSTRREAFF.

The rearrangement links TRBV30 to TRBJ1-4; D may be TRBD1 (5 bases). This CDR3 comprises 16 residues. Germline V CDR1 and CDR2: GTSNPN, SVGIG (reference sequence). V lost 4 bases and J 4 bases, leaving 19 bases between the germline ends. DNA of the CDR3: TGTGCCTGGACGTCAGCCCCCCGGGGGGTTAATGAAAAACTGTTTTTT. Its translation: CAWTSAPRGVNEKLFF. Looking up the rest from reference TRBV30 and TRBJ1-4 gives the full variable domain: SQTIHQWPATLVQPVGSPLSLECTVEGTSNPNLYWYRQAAGRGLQLLFYSVGIGQISSEVPQNLSASRPQDRQFILSSKKLLLSDSGFYLCAWTSAPRGVNEKLFFGSGTQLSVL.

The CDR3 sequence: CSVAGEGEKLFF. The CDR3, as DNA: TGCAGCGTTGCAGGGGAAGGTGAAAAACTGTTTTTT. The V gene is TRBV29-1, the J gene TRBJ1-4; tentative D call: TRBD1 (6 bases). The CDR3 has 12 amino acids. Per the germline V gene, CDR1 is SQVTM and CDR2 is ANQGSEA. V was shortened by 4 bases and J by 7 bases, with 10 bases between the two germline ends.

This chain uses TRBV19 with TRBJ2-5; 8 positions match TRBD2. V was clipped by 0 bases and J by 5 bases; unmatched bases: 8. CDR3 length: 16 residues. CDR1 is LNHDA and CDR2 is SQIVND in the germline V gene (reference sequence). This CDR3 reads CASSIDQSGGPETQYF. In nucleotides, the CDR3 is TGTGCCAGTAGTATAGATCAATCGGGGGGGCCCGAGACCCAGTACTTC.

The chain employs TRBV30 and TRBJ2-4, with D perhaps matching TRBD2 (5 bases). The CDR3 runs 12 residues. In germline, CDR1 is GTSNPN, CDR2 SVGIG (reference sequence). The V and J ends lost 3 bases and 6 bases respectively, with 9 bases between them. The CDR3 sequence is CAWSATTNIQYF. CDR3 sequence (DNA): TGTGCCTGGAGCGCGACTACAAACATTCAGTACTTC.

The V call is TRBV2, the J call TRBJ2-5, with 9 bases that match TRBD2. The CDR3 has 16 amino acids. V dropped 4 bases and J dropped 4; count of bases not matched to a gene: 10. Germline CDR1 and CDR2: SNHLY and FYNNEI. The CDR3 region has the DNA TGTGCCAGCAGTGGGGGTAGCGGGGGATCGGGAGAGACCCAGTACTTC. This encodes CASSGGSGGSGETQYF.

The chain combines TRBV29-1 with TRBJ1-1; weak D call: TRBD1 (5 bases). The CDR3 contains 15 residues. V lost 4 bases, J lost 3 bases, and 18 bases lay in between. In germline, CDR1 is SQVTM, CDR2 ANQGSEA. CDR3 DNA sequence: TGCAGCGTTGCTGGTTCGACGGGGCTTCACACTGAAGCTTTCTTT. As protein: CSVAGSTGLHTEAFF.

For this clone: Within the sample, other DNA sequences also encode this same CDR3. CDR3 loop: CASSFQGGNEQFF. CDR3 DNA sequence: TGCGCCAGCAGCTTCCAGGGGGGAAATGAGCAGTTCTTC. The chain uses TRBV5-1 and TRBJ2-1, with a possible D match to TRBD1 (7 bases). The CDR3 is made up of 13 amino acids. Trimming removed 2 bases from V and 7 bases from J, with 10 bases in between. CDR1 is SGHRS and CDR2 is YFSETQ in the germline V gene.

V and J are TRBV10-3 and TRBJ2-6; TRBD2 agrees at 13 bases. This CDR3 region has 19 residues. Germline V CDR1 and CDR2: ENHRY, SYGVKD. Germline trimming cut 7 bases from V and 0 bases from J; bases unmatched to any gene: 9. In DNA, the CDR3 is TGTGCCATCACCGGCGGGACTAGCGGGGCAGACTCTGGGGCCAACGTCCTGACTTTC. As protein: CAITGGTSGADSGANVLTF.

CDR3 DNA sequence: TGTGCCAGCAGCGGACGACAGTCGAACACCGGGGAGCTGTTTTTT. Its translation is CASSGRQSNTGELFF. The rearrangement uses TRBV7-9 and TRBJ2-2; D may be TRBD1 (5 bases). Germline V lookup: CDR1 SEHNR, CDR2 FQNEAQ (reference sequence). The CDR3 has 15 amino acids. Trimming took off 5 bases at V and 0 bases at J, with 10 bases between the two ends.

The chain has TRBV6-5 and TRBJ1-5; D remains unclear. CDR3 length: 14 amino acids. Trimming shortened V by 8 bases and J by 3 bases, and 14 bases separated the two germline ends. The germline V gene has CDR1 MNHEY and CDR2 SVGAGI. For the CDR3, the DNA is TGTGCCAGCGCCGACGGTTCCTACAATCAGCCCCAGCATTTT. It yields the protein CASADGSYNQPQHF.

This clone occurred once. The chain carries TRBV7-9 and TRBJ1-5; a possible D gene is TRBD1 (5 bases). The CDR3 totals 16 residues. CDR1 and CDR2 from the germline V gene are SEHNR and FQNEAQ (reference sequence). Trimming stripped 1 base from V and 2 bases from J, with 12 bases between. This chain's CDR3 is CASSLGAGMGNQPQHF. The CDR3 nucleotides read TGTGCCAGCAGCTTAGGCGCAGGGATGGGCAATCAGCCCCAGCATTTT. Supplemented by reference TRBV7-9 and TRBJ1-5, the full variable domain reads DTGVSQNPRHKITKRGQNVTFRCDPISEHNRLYWYRQTLGQGPEFLTYFQNEAQLEKSRLLSDRFSAERPKGSFSTLEIQRTEQGDSAMYLCASSLGAGMGNQPQHFGDGTRLSIL.

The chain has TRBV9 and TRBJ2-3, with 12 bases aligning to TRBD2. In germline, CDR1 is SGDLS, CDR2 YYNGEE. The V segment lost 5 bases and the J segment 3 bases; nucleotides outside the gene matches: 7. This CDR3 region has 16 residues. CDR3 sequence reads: CASSSGLAGLTDTQYF. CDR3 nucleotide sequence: TGTGCCAGCAGTTCAGGACTAGCGGGATTGACAGATACGCAGTATTTT.

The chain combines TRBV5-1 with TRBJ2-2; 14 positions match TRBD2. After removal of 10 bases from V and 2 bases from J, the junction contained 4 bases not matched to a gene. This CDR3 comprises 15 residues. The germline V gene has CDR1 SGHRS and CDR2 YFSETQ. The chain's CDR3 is CASGTSGGNTGELFF. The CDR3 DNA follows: TGCGCCTCAGGGACTAGCGGGGGCAACACCGGGGAGCTGTTTTTT. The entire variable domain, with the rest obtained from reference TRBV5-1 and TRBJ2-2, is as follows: KAGVTQTPRYLIKTRGQQVTLSCSPISGHRSVSWYQQTPGQGLQFLFEYFSETQRNKGNFPGRFSGRQFSNSRSEMNVSTLELGDSALYLCASGTSGGNTGELFFGEGSRLTVL.

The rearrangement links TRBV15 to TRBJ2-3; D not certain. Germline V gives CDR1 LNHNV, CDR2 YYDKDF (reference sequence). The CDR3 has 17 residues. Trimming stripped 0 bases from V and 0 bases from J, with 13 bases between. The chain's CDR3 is CATSRDFPRPSTDTQYF. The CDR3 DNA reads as TGTGCCACCAGCAGAGATTTTCCCCGGCCTAGCACAGATACGCAGTATTTT. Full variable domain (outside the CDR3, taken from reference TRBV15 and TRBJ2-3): DAMVIQNPRYQVTQFGKPVTLSCSQTLNHNVMYWYQQKSSQAPKLLFHYYDKDFNNEADTPDNFQSRRPNTSFCFLDIRSPGLGDTAMYLCATSRDFPRPSTDTQYFGPGTRLTVL.

The CDR3 bases are TGTGCCAGCAGCGGACGGAGGAACACTGAAGCTTTCTTT. Protein: CASSGRRNTEAFF. The chain is built from TRBV28 and TRBJ1-1; no reliable D call. This CDR3 contains 13 residues. Germline V CDR1 and CDR2: MDHEN, SYDVKM. V was clipped by 6 bases and J by 1 base, with 9 bases between them.

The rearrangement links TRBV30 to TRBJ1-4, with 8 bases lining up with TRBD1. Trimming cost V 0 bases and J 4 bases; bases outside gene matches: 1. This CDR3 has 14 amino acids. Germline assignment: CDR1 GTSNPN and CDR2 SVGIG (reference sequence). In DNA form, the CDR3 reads TGTGCCTGGAGTGTGACAGGGGTTAATGAAAAACTGTTTTTT. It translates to CAWSVTGVNEKLFF.

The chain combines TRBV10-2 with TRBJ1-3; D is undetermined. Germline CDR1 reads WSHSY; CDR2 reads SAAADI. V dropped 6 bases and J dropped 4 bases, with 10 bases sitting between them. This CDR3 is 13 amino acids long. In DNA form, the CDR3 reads TGCGCCAGCAGGCTCCCGGCGGGAAACACCATATATTTT. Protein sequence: CASRLPAGNTIYF.